This T cell receptor (beta chain) was recorded in a study of blood T cell repertoires in COVID-19. The method was immunoSEQ multiplex PCR; TCRdb's version includes in-frame clones alone and lacks a portion of them. Of 200,000 to 250,000 clones listed, about 79% are singletons. Germline V lookup: CDR1 LNHNV, CDR2 YYDKDF (reference sequence). The CDR3 length is 14 residues. V was trimmed by 1 base and J by 0 bases, leaving 5 bases between them. This TCR derives from a man aged 50-60 years with active or convalescent COVID-19. Sequences were obtained from peripheral blood. This chain links TRBV15 with TRBJ2-3; D not resolved. The CDR3 sequence: CATSRVASTDTQYF. CDR3 coding DNA: TGTGCCACCAGCAGAGTGGCAAGCACAGATACGCAGTATTTT.